One and the same sample provided the 30 T cell receptor beta chains below, sequenced in a study of naive and memory T cell subsets. Points from the study as a whole: A few larger clonotypes appeared in naive repertoires, especially CD8, possibly memory cells re-expressing CD45RA.

What these receptors recognize is not known. The beta constant-region primer was an equimolar mix of two oligonucleotides covering TRBC1 and TRBC2. Four rounds of PCR amplified the ligated cDNA using nested alpha and beta constant-region primers plus SP2. TCRdb fed the UMI-ligation and nested PCR reads into MiXCR, producing one record per CDR3 protein. The repertoire holds around 93,000 distinct CDR3 sequences, with about 11% as singletons. Sequences were obtained from naive CD4+ T cells from blood. The receptors derive from a human donor in good health.

The CDR3 DNA reads TGTGCCAGCAGTGATCCCCTTGAAGAGACCCAGTACTTC. Translation: CASSDPLEETQYF. This sequence joins TRBV2 and TRBJ2-5; D remains unclear. V gave up 3 bases and J gave up 3 bases, with 8 bases separating them. The CDR3 length is 13 residues. Germline values: CDR1 SNHLY, CDR2 FYNNEI.

As for this clonotype: The junction shows a germline mismatch at one end, possibly a read error. The chain couples TRBV2 to TRBJ2-7, with D possibly matching TRBD1 (6 bases). Germline V CDR1 and CDR2: SNHLY, FYNNEI. There are 15 residues in the CDR3. CDR3 sequence: CAGRPRGTDTYEQYF. As DNA, the CDR3 is TGTGCCGGCAGGCCAAGGGGGACGGACACCTACGAGCAGTACTTC. Combining the CDR3 with reference TRBV2 and TRBJ2-7 gives the whole variable domain EPEVTQTPSHQVTQMGQEVILRCVPISNHLYFYWYRQILGQKVEFLVSFYNNEISEKSEIFDDQFSVERPDGSNFTLKIRSTKLEDSAMYFCAGRPRGTDTYEQYFGPGTRLTVT.

This clonotype has a handful of counts. The CDR3 region has the DNA TGCAGTGCTAGGGGGACTAGCGGGCAGAGGTCCCACGAGCAGTACTTC. This gives the protein CSARGTSGQRSHEQYF. The chain carries TRBV20-1 and TRBJ2-7, with 12 positions matching TRBD2. The junction had 11 bases not matched to a gene; V was cut back by 3 bases and J by 5 bases. The V gene's germline CDR1 is DFQATT and CDR2 SNEGSKA (reference sequence). The CDR3 spans 16 residues.

The V gene is TRBV10-3, the J gene TRBJ2-4; 8 nucleotides match TRBD1. This CDR3 comprises 19 residues. The germline V gene has CDR1 ENHRY and CDR2 SYGVKD. The V segment lost 2 bases and the J segment 3 bases; nucleotides outside the gene matches: 15. The CDR3: CAISEGGIGQGGVKNIQYF. The CDR3 bases are TGTGCCATCAGTGAGGGGGGAATCGGACAGGGTGGTGTCAAAAACATTCAGTACTTC.

This clonotype occurred many times. This rearrangement joins TRBV20-1 to TRBJ2-1; D ambiguous. V lost 1 base and J 0 bases, leaving 7 bases between the germline ends. Germline V CDR1 and CDR2: DFQATT, SNEGSKA (reference sequence). There are 14 residues in the CDR3. The CDR3 region has the DNA TGCAGTGCTAGAGTCTATCCCTCCTACAATGAGCAGTTCTTC. Translation gives CSARVYPSYNEQFF.

The chain combines TRBV12-3 or TRBV12-4 with TRBJ1-5; D may be TRBD1 (5 bases). The CDR3 totals 15 residues. V shed 6 bases and J shed 2 bases, with 14 bases lying between them. CDR3 DNA sequence: TGTGCCAGCAGAGCACAGGTAGGAGGCAATCAGCCCCAGCATTTT. As protein: CASRAQVGGNQPQHF.

In this sample, this clonotype turned up a few times. J is TRBJ2-1 and V is TRBV2; possibly TRBD2 for D (6 bases). CDR1 is SNHLY and CDR2 is FYNNEI in the germline V gene. The CDR3 spans 15 residues. With 6 bases removed from V and 8 bases from J, the gap between germline ends came to 20 bases. For the CDR3, the DNA is TGTGCCAGCAGCGCAGAAGGTGCGGGGTTCGATGAGCAGTTCTTC. Amino acids: CASSAEGAGFDEQFF.

The chain employs TRBV20-1 and TRBJ1-1; 11 bases line up with TRBD1. V shed 6 bases and J 7 bases; nucleotides not matched to a gene: 7. The CDR3 contains 13 residues. Germline lookup yields CDR1 DFQATT and CDR2 SNEGSKA (reference sequence). The CDR3 protein is CSAGQGADSEAFF. The CDR3, as DNA: TGCAGTGCAGGACAGGGGGCAGACAGTGAAGCTTTCTTT.

The gene calls are TRBV7-2 and TRBJ2-2; TRBD1 might be the D (6 bases). V dropped 3 bases and J dropped 3 bases, with 14 bases sitting between them. Germline CDR1 and CDR2: SGHTA and FQGNSA. The CDR3 covers 16 residues. The CDR3: CASSLSGTPYTGELFF. As DNA, the CDR3 is TGTGCCAGCAGCTTGTCCGGGACACCTTACACCGGGGAGCTGTTTTTT.

This clonotype was seen many times. V and J are TRBV28 and TRBJ1-3; D gene unclear. The CDR3 contains 14 residues. The V gene lost 7 bases and the J gene lost 1 base, with 11 bases spanning the gap. The germline V gene encodes CDR1 MDHEN and CDR2 SYDVKM. The CDR3 DNA reads as TGTGCCAGCACCCTAGGCAGATCTGGAAACACCATATATTTT. Translation: CASTLGRSGNTIYF.

This clonotype was seen many times. The chain links TRBV19 to TRBJ1-2, with D unclear. Germline CDR1 and CDR2: LNHDA and SQIVND (reference sequence). V lost 6 bases to trimming and J lost 7 bases, with 15 bases between them. The CDR3 spans 13 residues. This CDR3 is CASSTTNPGGYTF. The DNA of the CDR3 is TGTGCCAGTAGCACGACAAACCCAGGTGGCTACACCTTC.

This clonotype has only a few counts. The chain is built from TRBV12-3 or TRBV12-4 and TRBJ1-2; perhaps TRBD1 as D (6 bases). Trimming left V 5 bases short and J 4 bases short, with 14 bases between. This CDR3 comprises 14 residues. CDR3 nucleotide sequence: TGTGCCAGCAGTCCGTCAGGGGTTAGCTATGGCTACACCTTC. It specifies CASSPSGVSYGYTF.

This clonotype was seen more than once but under ten times. The V call is TRBV5-1, the J call TRBJ2-5, with 7 nucleotides matching TRBD1. V lost 3 bases and J lost 5; bases outside the gene matches: 4. From germline, CDR1 is SGHRS and CDR2 YFSETQ. The CDR3 is 13 residues long. CDR3 amino acids: CASSSDRVETQYF. DNA for the CDR3: TGCGCCAGCAGCTCCGACAGGGTTGAGACCCAGTACTTC.

This clonotype was counted many times. The chain combines TRBV6-2 or TRBV6-3 with TRBJ2-1, with no clear D. Germline CDR1 is MNHEY and CDR2 is SVGEGT. There are 12 residues in the CDR3. Trimming stripped 0 bases from V and 3 bases from J, with 0 bases between. This CDR3 reads CASSYSYNEQFF. As DNA, the CDR3 is TGTGCCAGCAGTTACTCCTACAATGAGCAGTTCTTC.

The table lists this clonotype with a few counts. V is TRBV2 and J is TRBJ2-7; no reliable D call. The CDR3 totals 10 residues. V was clipped by 4 bases and J by 7 bases, with 5 bases between them. CDR1 and CDR2 (germline): SNHLY, FYNNEI. The CDR3 nucleotides read TGTGCCAGCAGTGCTGGGGAGCAGTACTTC. Translating it yields CASSAGEQYF. Together with reference TRBV2 and TRBJ2-7, the CDR3 gives the full variable domain: EPEVTQTPSHQVTQMGQEVILRCVPISNHLYFYWYRQILGQKVEFLVSFYNNEISEKSEIFDDQFSVERPDGSNFTLKIRSTKLEDSAMYFCASSAGEQYFGPGTRLTVT.

This clonotype was observed a handful of times. The rearrangement uses TRBV9 and TRBJ1-3; D is unclear. Germline V CDR1 and CDR2: SGDLS, YYNGEE. V lost 6 bases to trimming and J lost 0 bases, with 7 bases between them. The CDR3 runs 13 residues. The CDR3 reads CASNPDSGNTIYF. The CDR3 nucleotides read TGTGCCAGCAACCCAGACTCTGGAAACACCATATATTTT.

The CDR3 protein is CSVRSVNEKLFF. The CDR3 region has the DNA TGCAGCGTTCGGTCGGTTAATGAAAAACTGTTTTTT. The chain carries TRBV29-1 and TRBJ1-4, with no clear D. The germline V and J ends were trimmed by 5 bases and 4 bases, with 8 bases remaining between them. CDR1 and CDR2 (germline): SQVTM, ANQGSEA. This CDR3 region has 12 residues.

This clonotype was recorded at least ten times. The gene calls are TRBV7-2 and TRBJ2-3; D is uncertain. V was trimmed by 5 bases and J by 4 bases, leaving 10 bases between them. The CDR3 spans 13 residues. The germline V gene encodes CDR1 SGHTA and CDR2 FQGNSA. The CDR3 sequence: CASSPVYADTQYF. Written as DNA, the CDR3 is TGTGCCAGCAGCCCTGTATACGCAGATACGCAGTATTTT.

The DNA of the CDR3 is TGTGCCATCGGAGGCCATGAACCAAATCAGCCCCAGCATTTT. It is translated as CAIGGHEPNQPQHF. The chain has TRBV10-3 and TRBJ1-5; unclear D gene. The CDR3 is made up of 14 amino acids. The germline CDR1 and CDR2 sequences are ENHRY and SYGVKD. The V end lost 8 bases, the J end lost 4 bases, and 15 bases lay between the germline ends.

This clonotype was counted only a few times. The chain is built from TRBV6-2 or TRBV6-3 and TRBJ2-7; 9 bases align to TRBD1. This CDR3 has 15 amino acids. Germline CDR1 is MNHEY and CDR2 is SVGEGT. Unmatched junction bases numbered 8, after V lost 6 bases and J lost 2 bases. CDR3 sequence (DNA): TGTGCCAGCAGAAAGGGACAGGGACCCACCTACGAGCAGTACTTC. This codes for CASRKGQGPTYEQYF.

Only a few counts were recorded for this clonotype. This chain connects TRBV13 to TRBJ2-7, with D possibly matching TRBD1 (5 bases). From germline, CDR1 is PRHDT and CDR2 FYEKMQ (reference sequence). Trimming shortened V by 7 bases and J by 6 bases, and 13 bases separated the two germline ends. The CDR3 runs to 12 residues. The CDR3, as DNA: TGTGCCAGCAACCCTCAAAGGGGCGAGCAGTACTTC. This sequence encodes CASNPQRGEQYF. Complete variable domain (other parts from reference TRBV13 and TRBJ2-7): AAGVIQSPRHLIKEKRETATLKCYPIPRHDTVYWYQQGPGQDPQFLISFYEKMQSDKGSIPDRFSAQQFSDYHSELNMSSLELGDSALYFCASNPQRGEQYFGPGTRLTVT.

This clonotype was counted between two and nine times. The chain is built from TRBV20-1 and TRBJ2-1; TRBD2 aligns across 11 bases. The ends lost 5 bases at V and 6 bases at J; junction bases unmatched: 12. Germline V CDR1 and CDR2: DFQATT, SNEGSKA (reference sequence). The CDR3 has 16 amino acids. The CDR3 region is CSAHSLTSGNGNEQFF. The CDR3, as DNA: TGCAGTGCTCATTCCTTGACTAGCGGGAATGGCAATGAGCAGTTCTTC.

The chain's CDR3 is CASSLGPALYEQYF. The CDR3 coding sequence is TGTGCCAGCAGCTTAGGTCCCGCGTTGTACGAGCAGTACTTC. The V call is TRBV7-9, the J call TRBJ2-7, with no clear D. CDR3 size: 14 residues. V was shortened by 1 base and J by 4 bases, with 11 bases between the two germline ends. CDR1 and CDR2 (germline): SEHNR, FQNEAQ (reference sequence).

J is TRBJ2-7 and V is TRBV18; 9 bases map to TRBD1. Germline assignment: CDR1 KGHSH and CDR2 LQKENI. The CDR3 totals 17 residues. J was trimmed by 1 base and V by 4 bases; bases with no gene match: 11. For the CDR3, the DNA is TGTGCCAGCTCACGGGGGGTCTTGGACAGGGGTTCCTACGAGCAGTACTTC. It codes for CASSRGVLDRGSYEQYF.

This chain joins TRBV20-1 and TRBJ1-1; 9 bases agree with TRBD1. CDR1 and CDR2 (germline): DFQATT, SNEGSKA (reference sequence). The ends lost 3 bases at V and 6 bases at J; junction bases unmatched: 8. The CDR3 contains 14 residues. CDR3 sequence (DNA): TGCAGTGCTAGCCGAACCGACAGGGGGTCTGAAGCTTTCTTT. Its translation: CSASRTDRGSEAFF.

This clonotype was seen a handful of times. The chain is built from TRBV5-1 and TRBJ2-1; 9 positions match TRBD2. CDR3 length: 16 residues. CDR1 is SGHRS and CDR2 is YFSETQ in the germline V gene. With 4 bases clipped from V and 6 bases from J, the junction kept 11 bases outside the gene matches. Here the CDR3 reads CASSLTGGGAFNEQFF. DNA of the CDR3: TGCGCCAGCAGCCTCACGGGCGGGGGGGCCTTCAATGAGCAGTTCTTC.

This clonotype was recorded a few times. CDR3 residues: CASSFSGRDTGELFF. CDR3 in DNA: TGTGCCAGCAGCTTTAGTGGGCGGGATACCGGGGAGCTGTTTTTT. The V and J genes are TRBV7-2 and TRBJ2-2; TRBD2 might be the D (6 bases). This CDR3 has 15 residues. V lost 3 bases to trimming and J lost 5 bases, with 13 bases between them. The germline CDR1 and CDR2 sequences are SGHTA and FQGNSA.

V gene TRBV19 combines with J gene TRBJ2-2; 8 bases line up with TRBD2. Germline V CDR1 and CDR2: LNHDA, SQIVND (reference sequence). J was trimmed by 6 bases and V by 0 bases; bases with no gene match: 9. The CDR3 totals 17 residues. In DNA, the CDR3 is TGTGCCAGTAGTATAGATCGGAGCGGGGGTCAATCCGGGGAGCTGTTTTTT. Translation: CASSIDRSGGQSGELFF. Combining the CDR3 with reference TRBV19 and TRBJ2-2 gives the whole variable domain DGGITQSPKYLFRKEGQNVTLSCEQNLNHDAMYWYRQDPGQGLRLIYYSQIVNDFQKGDIAEGYSVSREKKESFPLTVTSAQKNPTAFYLCASSIDRSGGQSGELFFGEGSRLTVL.

This clonotype was seen a few times. This sequence joins TRBV30 and TRBJ1-6, with a tentative D call TRBD1 (6 bases). Trimming shortened V by 8 bases and J by 9 bases, and 17 bases separated the two germline ends. The CDR3 totals 13 residues. Germline loops: CDR1 GTSNPN, CDR2 SVGIG (reference sequence). CDR3 sequence (DNA): TGTGCCGCGCGGGACATTGAGATTTCACCCCTCCACTTT. It is translated as CAARDIEISPLHF.

The chain joins TRBV29-1 to TRBJ1-1, with D uncertain. V was shortened by 3 bases and J by 0 bases, with 8 bases between the two germline ends. Germline-derived CDR1 and CDR2 are SQVTM and ANQGSEA. The CDR3 contains 13 residues. In DNA form, the CDR3 reads TGCAGCGTTGAGCGACCGTTGAACACTGAAGCTTTCTTT. Protein product: CSVERPLNTEAFF.